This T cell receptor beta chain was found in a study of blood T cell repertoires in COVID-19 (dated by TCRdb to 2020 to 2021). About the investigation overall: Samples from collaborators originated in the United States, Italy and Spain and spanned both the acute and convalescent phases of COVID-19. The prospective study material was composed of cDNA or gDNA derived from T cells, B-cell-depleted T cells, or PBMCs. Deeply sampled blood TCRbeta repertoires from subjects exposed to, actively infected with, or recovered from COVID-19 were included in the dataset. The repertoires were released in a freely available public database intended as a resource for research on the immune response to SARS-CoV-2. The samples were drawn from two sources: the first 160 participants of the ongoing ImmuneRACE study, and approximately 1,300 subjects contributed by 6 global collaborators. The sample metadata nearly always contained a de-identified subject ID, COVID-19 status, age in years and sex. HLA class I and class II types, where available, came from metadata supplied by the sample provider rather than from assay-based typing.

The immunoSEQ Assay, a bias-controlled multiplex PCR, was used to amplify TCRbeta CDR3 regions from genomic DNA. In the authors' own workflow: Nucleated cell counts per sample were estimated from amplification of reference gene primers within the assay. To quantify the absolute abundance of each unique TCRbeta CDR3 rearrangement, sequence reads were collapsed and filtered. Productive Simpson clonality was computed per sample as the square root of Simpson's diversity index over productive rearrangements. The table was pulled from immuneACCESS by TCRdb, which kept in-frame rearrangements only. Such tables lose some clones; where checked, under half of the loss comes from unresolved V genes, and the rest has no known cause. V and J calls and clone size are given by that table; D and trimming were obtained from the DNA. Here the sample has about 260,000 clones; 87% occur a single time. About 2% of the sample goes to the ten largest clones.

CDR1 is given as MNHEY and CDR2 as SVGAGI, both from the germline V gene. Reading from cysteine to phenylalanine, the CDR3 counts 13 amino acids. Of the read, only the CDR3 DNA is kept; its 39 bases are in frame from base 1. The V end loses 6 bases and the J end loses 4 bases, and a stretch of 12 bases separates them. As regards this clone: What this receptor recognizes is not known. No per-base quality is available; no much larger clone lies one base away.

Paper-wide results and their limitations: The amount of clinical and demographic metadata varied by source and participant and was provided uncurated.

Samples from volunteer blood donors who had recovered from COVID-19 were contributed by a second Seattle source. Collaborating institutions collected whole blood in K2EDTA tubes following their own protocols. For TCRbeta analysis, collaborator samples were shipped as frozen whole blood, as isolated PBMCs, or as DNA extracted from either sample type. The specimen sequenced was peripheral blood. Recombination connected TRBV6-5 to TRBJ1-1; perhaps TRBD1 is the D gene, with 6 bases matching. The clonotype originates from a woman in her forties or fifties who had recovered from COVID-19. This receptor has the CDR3 CASRNTGITEAFF. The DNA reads TGTGCCAGCAGGAATACAGGGATCACTGAAGCTTTCTTT.